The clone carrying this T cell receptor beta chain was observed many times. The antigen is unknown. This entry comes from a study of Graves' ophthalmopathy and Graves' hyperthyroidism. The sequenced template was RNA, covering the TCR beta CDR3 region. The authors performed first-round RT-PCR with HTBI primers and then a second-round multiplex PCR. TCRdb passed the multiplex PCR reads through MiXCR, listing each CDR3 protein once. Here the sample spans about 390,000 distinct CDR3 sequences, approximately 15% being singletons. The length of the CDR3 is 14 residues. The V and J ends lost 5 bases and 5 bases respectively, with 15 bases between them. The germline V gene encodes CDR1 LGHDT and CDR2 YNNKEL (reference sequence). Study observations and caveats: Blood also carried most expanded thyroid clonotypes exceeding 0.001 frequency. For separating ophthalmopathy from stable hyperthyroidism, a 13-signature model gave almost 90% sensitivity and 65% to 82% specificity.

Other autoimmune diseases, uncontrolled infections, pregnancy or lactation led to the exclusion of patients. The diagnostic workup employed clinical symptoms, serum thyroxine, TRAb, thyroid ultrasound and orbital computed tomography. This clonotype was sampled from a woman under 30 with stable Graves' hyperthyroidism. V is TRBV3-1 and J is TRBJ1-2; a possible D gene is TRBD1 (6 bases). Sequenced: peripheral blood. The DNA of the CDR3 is TGTGCCAGCAGCAACTCCGGGACACAGTATGGCTACACCTTC. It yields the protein CASSNSGTQYGYTF.